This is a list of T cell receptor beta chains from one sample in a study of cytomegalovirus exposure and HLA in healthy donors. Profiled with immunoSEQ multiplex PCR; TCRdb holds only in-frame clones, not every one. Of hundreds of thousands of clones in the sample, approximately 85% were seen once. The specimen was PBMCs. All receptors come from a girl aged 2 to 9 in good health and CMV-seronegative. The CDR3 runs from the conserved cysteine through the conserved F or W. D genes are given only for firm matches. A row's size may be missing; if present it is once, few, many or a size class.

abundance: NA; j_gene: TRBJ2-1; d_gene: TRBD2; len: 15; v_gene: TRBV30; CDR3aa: CACRTSGRDYNEQFF; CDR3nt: TGTGCCTGCCGGACTAGCGGGAGGGATTACAATGAGCAGTTCTTC
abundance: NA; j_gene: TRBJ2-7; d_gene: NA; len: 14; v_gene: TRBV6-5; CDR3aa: CASRIGQAYYEQYF; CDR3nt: TGTGCCAGCAGGATCGGCCAGGCTTACTACGAGCAGTACTTC
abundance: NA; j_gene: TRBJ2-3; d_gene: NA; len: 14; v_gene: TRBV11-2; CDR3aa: CASSFWGGTDTQYF; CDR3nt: TGTGCCAGCAGCTTTTGGGGCGGCACAGATACGCAGTATTTT
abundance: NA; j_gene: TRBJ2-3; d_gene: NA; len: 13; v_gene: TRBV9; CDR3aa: CASSVEGSDTQYF; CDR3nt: TGTGCCAGCAGCGTAGAAGGGAGCGATACGCAGTATTTT
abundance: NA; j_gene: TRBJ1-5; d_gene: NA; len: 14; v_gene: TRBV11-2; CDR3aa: CASSLGAEFQPQHF; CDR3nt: TGTGCCAGCAGCTTAGGGGCCGAATTTCAGCCCCAGCATTTT
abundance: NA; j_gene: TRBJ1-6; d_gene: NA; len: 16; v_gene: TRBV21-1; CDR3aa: CASSKDRGSYNSPLHF; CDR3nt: TGTGCCAGCAGCAAAGACAGGGGCTCCTATAATTCACCCCTCCACTTT
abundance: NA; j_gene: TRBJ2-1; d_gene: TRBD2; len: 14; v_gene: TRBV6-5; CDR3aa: CASRVAGGPNEQFF; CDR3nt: TGTGCCAGCAGGGTAGCGGGAGGCCCGAATGAGCAGTTCTTC
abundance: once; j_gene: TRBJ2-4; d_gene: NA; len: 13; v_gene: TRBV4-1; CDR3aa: CASSQDIGNIQYF; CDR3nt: TGCGCCAGCAGCCAAGATATCGGTAACATTCAGTACTTC
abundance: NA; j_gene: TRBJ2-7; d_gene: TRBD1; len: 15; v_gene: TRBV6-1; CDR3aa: CASSERADRGHEQHF; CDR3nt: TGTGCCAGCAGTGAAAGGGCGGACAGGGGGCACGAGCAGCACTTC
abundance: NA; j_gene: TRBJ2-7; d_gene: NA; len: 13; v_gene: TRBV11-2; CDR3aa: CASSAQVNYEQYF; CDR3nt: TGTGCCAGCAGCGCGCAGGTTAACTACGAGCAGTACTTC
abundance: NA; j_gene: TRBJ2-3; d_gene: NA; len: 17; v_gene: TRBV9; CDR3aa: CASSVGAGAGSADTQYF; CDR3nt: TGTGCCAGCAGCGTAGGGGCGGGGGCGGGGTCAGCAGATACGCAGTATTTT
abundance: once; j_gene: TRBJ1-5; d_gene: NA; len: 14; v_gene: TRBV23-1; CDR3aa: CASSPRIAAQPQHF; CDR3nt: TGCGCCAGCAGTCCTCGGATCGCGGCTCAGCCCCAGCATTTT
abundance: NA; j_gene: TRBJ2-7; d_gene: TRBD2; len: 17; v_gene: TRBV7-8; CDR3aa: CASSPRAGGRAPYEQYF; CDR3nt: TGTGCCAGCAGCCCCCGCGCGGGAGGGCGGGCTCCCTACGAGCAGTACTTC
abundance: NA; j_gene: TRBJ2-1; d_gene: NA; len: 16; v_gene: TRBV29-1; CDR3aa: CSVRGNGASSYNEQFF; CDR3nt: TGCAGCGTCCGCGGGAACGGCGCGAGCTCCTACAATGAGCAGTTCTTC
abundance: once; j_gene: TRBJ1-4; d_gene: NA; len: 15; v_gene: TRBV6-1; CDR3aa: CASSVADRFNEKLFF; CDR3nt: TGTGCCAGCAGTGTAGCCGACAGATTTAATGAAAAACTGTTTTTT
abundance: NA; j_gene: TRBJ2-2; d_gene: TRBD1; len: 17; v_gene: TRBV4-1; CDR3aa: CASSRVTGGLYTGELFF; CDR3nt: TGCGCCAGCAGCCGCGTGACAGGGGGTCTTTACACCGGGGAGCTGTTTTTT
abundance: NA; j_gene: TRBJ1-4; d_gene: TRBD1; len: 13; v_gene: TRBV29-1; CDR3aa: CSARDRESQKLFF; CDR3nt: TGCAGCGCCCGGGACAGGGAGTCCCAAAAACTGTTTTTT
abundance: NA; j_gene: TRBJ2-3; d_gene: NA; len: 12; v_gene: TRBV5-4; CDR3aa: CASSRGTDTQYF; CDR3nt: TGTGCCAGCAGCCGCGGGACAGATACGCAGTATTTT
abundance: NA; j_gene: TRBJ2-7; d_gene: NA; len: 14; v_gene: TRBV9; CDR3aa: CASSAHLAPGEQYF; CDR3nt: TGTGCCAGCAGCGCCCACCTGGCCCCTGGCGAGCAGTACTTC
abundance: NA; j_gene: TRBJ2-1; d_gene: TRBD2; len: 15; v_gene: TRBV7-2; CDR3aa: CASSLGSGGANEQFF; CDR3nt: TGTGCCAGCAGCTTAGGTAGCGGGGGGGCCAATGAGCAGTTCTTC
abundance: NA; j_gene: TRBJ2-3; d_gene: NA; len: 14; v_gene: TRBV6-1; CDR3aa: CASRRDSLRDTQYF; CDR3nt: TGTGCCAGCAGGCGGGACTCCCTCCGAGATACGCAGTATTTT
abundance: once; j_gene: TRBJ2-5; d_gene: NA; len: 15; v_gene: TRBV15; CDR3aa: CATSPRQGPGETQYF; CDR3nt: TGTGCCACCAGCCCCCGGCAGGGGCCCGGGGAGACCCAGTACTTC
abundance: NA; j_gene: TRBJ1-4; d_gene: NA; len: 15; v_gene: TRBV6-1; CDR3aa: CASSRDFATNEKLFF; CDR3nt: TGTGCCAGCAGCCGGGACTTTGCAACTAATGAAAAACTGTTTTTT
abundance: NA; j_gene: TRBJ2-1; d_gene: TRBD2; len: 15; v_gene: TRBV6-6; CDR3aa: CARVPGGSCDNEQFF; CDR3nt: TGTGCCAGGGTGCCCGGCGGGAGCTGTGACAATGAGCAGTTCTTC
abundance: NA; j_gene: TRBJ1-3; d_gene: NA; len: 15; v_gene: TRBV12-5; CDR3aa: CASGKGTFSGNTIYF; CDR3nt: TGTGCTAGTGGTAAGGGGACATTCTCTGGAAACACCATATATTTT
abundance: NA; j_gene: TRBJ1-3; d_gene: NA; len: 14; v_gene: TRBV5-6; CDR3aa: CASSLDNSGNTIYF; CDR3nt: TGTGCCAGCAGCTTGGACAACTCTGGAAACACCATATATTTT
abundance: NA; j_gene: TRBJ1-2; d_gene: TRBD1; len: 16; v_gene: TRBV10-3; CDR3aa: CAISGPRDRANYGYTF; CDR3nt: TGTGCCATCAGTGGGCCCCGGGACAGGGCTAACTATGGCTACACCTTC
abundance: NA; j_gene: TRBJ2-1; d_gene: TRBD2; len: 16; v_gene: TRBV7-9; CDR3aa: CASSSSRTSGANEQFF; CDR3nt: TGTGCCAGCAGCTCTTCTCGGACTAGCGGCGCAAATGAGCAGTTCTTC
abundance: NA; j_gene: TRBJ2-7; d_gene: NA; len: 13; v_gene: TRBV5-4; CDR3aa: CASSGGGGYEQYF; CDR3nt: TGTGCCAGCAGTGGAGGGGGGGGCTACGAGCAGTACTTC
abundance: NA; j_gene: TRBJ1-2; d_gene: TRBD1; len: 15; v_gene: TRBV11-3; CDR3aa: CASSLGQGSNYGYTF; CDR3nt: TGTGCCAGCAGCTTGGGACAGGGGTCCAACTATGGCTACACCTTC
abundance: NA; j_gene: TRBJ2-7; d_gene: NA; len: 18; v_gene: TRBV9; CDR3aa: CASSAQGTSRQGIYEQYF; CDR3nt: TGTGCCAGCAGCGCTCAGGGGACCTCGAGGCAGGGGATCTACGAGCAGTACTTC
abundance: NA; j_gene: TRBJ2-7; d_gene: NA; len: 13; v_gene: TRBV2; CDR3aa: CASSLDRNYEQYF; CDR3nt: TGTGCCAGCAGTCTAGACAGGAACTACGAGCAGTACTTC
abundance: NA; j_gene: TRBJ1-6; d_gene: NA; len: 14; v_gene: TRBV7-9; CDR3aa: CASSLSGYNSPLHF; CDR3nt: TGTGCCAGCAGCTTATCGGGTTATAATTCACCCCTCCACTTT
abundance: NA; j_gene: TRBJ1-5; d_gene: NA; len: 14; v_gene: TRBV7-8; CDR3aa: CASSLVFLNQPQHF; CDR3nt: TGTGCCAGCAGCTTAGTATTCCTAAATCAGCCCCAGCATTTT
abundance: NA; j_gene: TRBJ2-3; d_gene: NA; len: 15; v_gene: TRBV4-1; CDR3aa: CASSHLGLLTDTQYF; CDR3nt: TGCGCCAGCAGCCATCTCGGACTATTGACAGATACGCAGTATTTT
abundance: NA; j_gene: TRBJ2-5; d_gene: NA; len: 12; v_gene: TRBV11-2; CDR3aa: CASSLVYETQYF; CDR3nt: TGTGCCAGCAGCTTAGTCTATGAGACCCAGTACTTC
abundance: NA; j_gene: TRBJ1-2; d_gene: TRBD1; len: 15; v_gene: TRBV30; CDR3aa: CAWSVEVQGVYGYTF; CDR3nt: TGTGCCTGGAGTGTTGAAGTACAGGGGGTCTATGGCTACACCTTC
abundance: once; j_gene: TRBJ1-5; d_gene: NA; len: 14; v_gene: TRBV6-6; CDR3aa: CASTPLTGNQPQHF; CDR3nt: TGTGCCAGCACCCCCCTAACGGGCAATCAGCCCCAGCATTTT
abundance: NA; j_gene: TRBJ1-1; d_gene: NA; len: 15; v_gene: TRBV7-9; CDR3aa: CASSLGQGRSTEAFF; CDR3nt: TGTGCCAGCAGCTTAGGTCAAGGGAGGAGCACTGAAGCTTTCTTT
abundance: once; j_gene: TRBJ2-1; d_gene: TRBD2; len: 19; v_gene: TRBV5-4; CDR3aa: CASSPWGGSLAGGYNEQFF; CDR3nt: TGTGCCAGCAGCCCGTGGGGGGGGTCCCTAGCGGGAGGCTACAATGAGCAGTTCTTC
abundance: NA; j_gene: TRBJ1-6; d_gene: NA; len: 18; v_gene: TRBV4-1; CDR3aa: CASSSEDYLRSYNSPLHF; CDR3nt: TGCGCCAGCAGCTCTGAGGACTATTTACGTTCCTATAATTCACCCCTCCACTTT
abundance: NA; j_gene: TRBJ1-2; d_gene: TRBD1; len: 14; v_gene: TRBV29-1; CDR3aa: CSVADAGTGWGCTF; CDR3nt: TGCAGCGTTGCCGACGCAGGGACAGGTTGGGGCTGCACCTTC
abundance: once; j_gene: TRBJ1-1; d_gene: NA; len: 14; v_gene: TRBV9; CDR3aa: CASSVDRENTEAFF; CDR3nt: TGTGCCAGCAGCGTAGACAGGGAAAACACTGAAGCTTTCTTT
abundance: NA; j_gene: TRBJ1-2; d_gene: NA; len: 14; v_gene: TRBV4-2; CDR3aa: CASSQDRGDYGYTF; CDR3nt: TGTGCCAGCAGCCAAGATCGGGGAGACTATGGCTACACCTTC
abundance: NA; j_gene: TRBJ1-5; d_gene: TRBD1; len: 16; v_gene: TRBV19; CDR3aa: CASSFTQGAWNQPQHF; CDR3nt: TGTGCCAGTAGTTTCACTCAGGGGGCGTGGAATCAGCCCCAGCATTTT
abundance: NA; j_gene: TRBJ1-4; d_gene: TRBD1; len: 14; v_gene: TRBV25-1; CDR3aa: CASSEQGANEKLFF; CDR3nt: TGTGCCAGCAGTGAACAGGGGGCTAATGAAAAACTGTTTTTT
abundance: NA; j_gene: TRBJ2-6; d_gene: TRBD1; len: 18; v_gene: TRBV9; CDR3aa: CASSPRTGGESGANVLTF; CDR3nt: TGTGCCAGCAGCCCCCGGACAGGGGGGGAGAGTGGGGCCAACGTCCTGACTTTC
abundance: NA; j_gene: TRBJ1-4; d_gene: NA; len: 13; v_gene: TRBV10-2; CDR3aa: CASSLTRVEKLFF; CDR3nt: TGCGCCAGCAGTCTTACCAGGGTAGAAAAACTGTTTTTT
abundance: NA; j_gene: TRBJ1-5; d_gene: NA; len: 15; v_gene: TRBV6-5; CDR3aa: CASSYSRGSNQPQHF; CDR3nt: TGTGCCAGCAGTTACTCTCGGGGAAGCAATCAGCCCCAGCATTTT
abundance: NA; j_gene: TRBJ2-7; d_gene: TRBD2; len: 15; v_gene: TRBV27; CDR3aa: CASSYGTGGTYEQYF; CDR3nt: TGTGCCAGCAGTTATGGGACGGGGGGGACCTACGAGCAGTACTTC
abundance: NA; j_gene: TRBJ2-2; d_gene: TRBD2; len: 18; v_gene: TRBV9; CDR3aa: CASSVEVSGRAKTGELFF; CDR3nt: TGTGCCAGCAGCGTAGAGGTTAGCGGGAGGGCCAAGACCGGGGAGCTGTTTTTT
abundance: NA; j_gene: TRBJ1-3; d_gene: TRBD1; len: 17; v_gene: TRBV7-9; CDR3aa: CSSSLGQGLISGNTIYF; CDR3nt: TGTTCCAGCAGCTTGGGACAGGGATTGATCTCTGGAAACACCATATATTTT
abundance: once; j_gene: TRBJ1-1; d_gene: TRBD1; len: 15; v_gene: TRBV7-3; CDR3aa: CASSTPGGGWTEAFF; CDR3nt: TGTGCCAGCAGCACTCCAGGGGGCGGATGGACTGAAGCTTTCTTT